The next 16 T cell receptor beta chains were all read from a single sample in a study of T cells in Graves' hyperthyroidism and ophthalmopathy. RNA transcripts yielded amplified TCR beta CDR3 regions. The TCR CDR3 first-round RT-PCR relied on the HTBI primer set. TCRdb re-analysed the multiplex PCR reads in MiXCR, keeping a single row per CDR3 protein. The repertoire consists of hundreds of thousands of distinct CDR3 sequences, with 15% to 18% occurring once and the leading ten covering roughly 13%. Sequencing was performed on blood. The receptors were sampled from a woman between 18 and 30 years old with Graves' hyperthyroidism.

This clonotype was picked up many times. This sequence joins TRBV7-3 and TRBJ2-1; 7 bases are a match to TRBD2. Trimming took 5 bases from V and 5 from J; bases not matched to a gene: 6. The germline CDR1 and CDR2 sequences are SGHTA and FQGTGA. The CDR3 is 14 residues long. CDR3 sequence (DNA): TGTGCCAGCAGCCTTTATGGGGGGGACAATGAGCAGTTCTTC. Translating gives CASSLYGGDNEQFF.

This clonotype has a count of ten or more. The V and J genes are TRBV7-3 and TRBJ2-1; TRBD2 matches 11 bases. Trimming took 3 bases from V and 3 from J; bases not matched to a gene: 4. Germline CDR1 and CDR2: SGHTA and FQGTGA. This CDR3 region has 16 residues. CDR3 in amino acids: CASSFSGTSGYNEQFF. CDR3 in DNA: TGTGCCAGCAGCTTTTCCGGGACTAGCGGCTACAATGAGCAGTTCTTC. The full variable domain, rest sourced from reference TRBV7-3 and TRBJ2-1, is GAGVSQTPSNKVTEKGKYVELRCDPISGHTALYWYRQSLGQGPEFLIYFQGTGAADDSGLPNDRFFAVRPEGSVSTLKIQRTERGDSAVYLCASSFSGTSGYNEQFFGPGTRLTVL.

This clonotype was seen only a few times. V usage is TRBV28 and J usage is TRBJ1-2; no clear D. CDR1 and CDR2 from the germline V gene are MDHEN and SYDVKM. With 2 bases removed from V and 8 bases from J, the gap between germline ends came to 21 bases. This CDR3 is 16 amino acids long. CDR3 residues: CASSLGSVRSFGGYTF. CDR3 coding DNA: TGTGCCAGCAGTTTAGGTAGTGTCAGATCCTTCGGAGGCTACACCTTC.

This chain links TRBV15 with TRBJ1-5; D is undetermined. This CDR3 has 17 amino acids. V lost 0 bases and J 4 bases, leaving 16 bases between the germline ends. In germline, CDR1 is LNHNV, CDR2 YYDKDF (reference sequence). The CDR3 nucleotides read TGTGCCACCAGCAGAGAATTTGGGCAGGAACAAAATCAGCCCCAGCATTTT. It yields the protein CATSREFGQEQNQPQHF.

V gene TRBV6-1 combines with J gene TRBJ1-2; D is unclear. CDR1 is MNHNS, CDR2 SASEGT, per germline. Deletions cut 6 bases from V and 2 bases from J, with 19 bases between. This CDR3 is 16 amino acids long. CDR3 loop: CASSRPAPSTNYGYTF. In nucleotides, the CDR3 is TGTGCCAGCAGCCGCCCGGCCCCATCTACCAACTATGGCTACACCTTC.

This clonotype was observed a handful of times. The chain links TRBV7-2 to TRBJ1-3, with a tentative D call TRBD1 (6 bases). The CDR3 loop spans 13 amino acids. CDR1 is SGHTA and CDR2 is FQGNSA in the germline V gene. V gave up 7 bases and J gave up 2 bases, with 9 bases separating them. The CDR3 DNA reads TGTGCCAGCACAACAGGGCCTGGAAACACCATATATTTT. Amino acids: CASTTGPGNTIYF.

The genes are TRBV5-1 and TRBJ1-2; D may be TRBD1 (5 bases). The V end lost 3 bases, the J end lost 2 bases, and 14 bases lay between the germline ends. The CDR3 consists of 15 residues. Germline V gene sequence: CDR1 SGHRS, CDR2 YFSETQ. CDR3 region: CASSWDAAGNYGYTF. Written as DNA, the CDR3 is TGCGCCAGCAGCTGGGACGCCGCAGGCAACTATGGCTACACCTTC.

Comment on this clonotype: At one boundary the junction diverges from the germline segment, which might be a read error. The chain uses TRBV4-1 and TRBJ2-2; TRBD2 agrees at 10 bases. CDR1 and CDR2 (germline): MGHRA, YSYEKL. The CDR3 contains 18 residues. The CDR3 sequence: CASSQVSSGSGGTRELFF. In DNA, the CDR3 is TGCGCCAGCAGCCAAGTGTCTAGCGGGAGTGGCGGCACCCGGGAGCTGTTTTTT.

This clonotype has a count of ten or more. The chain recombines TRBV7-6 with TRBJ2-3, with 12 bases fitting TRBD2. The J segment lost 0 bases and the V segment lost 1 base, leaving 5 bases of the junction unmatched. The CDR3 spans 18 residues. Germline loops: CDR1 SGHVS, CDR2 FNYEAQ. The CDR3 spells CASSLGLAGDTSTDTQYF. The CDR3 DNA follows: TGTGCCAGCAGCTTAGGACTAGCGGGGGACACTAGCACAGATACGCAGTATTTT. Using reference TRBV7-6 and TRBJ2-3 for the parts outside the CDR3, the full variable domain is GAGVSQSPRYKVTKRGQDVALRCDPISGHVSLYWYRQALGQGPEFLTYFNYEAQQDKSGLPNDRFSAERPEGSISTLTIQRTEQRDSAMYRCASSLGLAGDTSTDTQYFGPGTRLTVL.

In its sample, this clonotype was seen many times. CDR3 nucleotide sequence: TGTGCCAGCAGCTCTTGGACTAGTAGCACAGATACGCAGTATTTT. Translation: CASSSWTSSTDTQYF. This chain connects TRBV7-2 to TRBJ2-3; 7 positions match TRBD2. This CDR3 region has 15 residues. V lost 4 bases to trimming and J lost 0 bases; unmatched junction nucleotides: 4. Germline V CDR1 and CDR2: SGHTA, FQGNSA. Full variable domain (outside the CDR3, taken from reference TRBV7-2 and TRBJ2-3): GAGVSQSPSNKVTEKGKDVELRCDPISGHTALYWYRQSLGQGLEFLIYFQGNSAPDKSGLPSDRFSAERTGGSVSTLTIQRTQQEDSAVYLCASSSWTSSTDTQYFGPGTRLTVL.

This clonotype was recorded many times. This chain uses TRBV7-3 with TRBJ2-3, with TRBD2 matching 11 bases. CDR1 SGHTA and CDR2 FQGTGA come from the germline V gene. This CDR3 comprises 17 residues. Trimming cost V 2 bases and J 6 bases; bases outside gene matches: 10. The DNA for the CDR3 is TGTGCCAGCAGCTTAGGGGTCGGGACTAGCGGCAGGGATACGCAGTATTTT. Translation gives CASSLGVGTSGRDTQYF.

This clonotype was picked up a small number of times. J is TRBJ1-2 and V is TRBV19, with 7 bases that match TRBD1. The germline V gene has CDR1 LNHDA and CDR2 SQIVND (reference sequence). CDR3 length: 15 amino acids. With 5 bases clipped from V and 7 bases from J, the junction kept 13 bases outside the gene matches. This CDR3 reads CASSAWDSAGGGYTF. CDR3 in DNA: TGTGCCAGTAGTGCCTGGGACAGCGCCGGGGGTGGCTACACCTTC.

This clonotype was observed a few times. J is TRBJ1-2 and V is TRBV5-6; D perhaps matches TRBD1 (5 bases). Per the germline V gene, CDR1 is SGHDT and CDR2 is YYEEEE. CDR3 length: 15 residues. Deletions cut 4 bases from V and 7 bases from J, with 20 bases between. The CDR3 DNA follows: TGTGCCAGCAGCGAGACGGGACGCCCGTCAAGTGGCTACACCTTC. It is translated as CASSETGRPSSGYTF.

A few counts support this clonotype. The genes are TRBV6-6 and TRBJ1-5, with 7 bases fitting TRBD1. Germline CDR1 and CDR2: MNHNY and SVGAGI (reference sequence). J was trimmed by 2 bases and V by 2 bases; bases with no gene match: 3. CDR3 length equals 15 residues. The CDR3 sequence: CASSYNGQGNQPQHF. The CDR3 bases are TGTGCCAGCAGTTACAACGGACAGGGCAATCAGCCCCAGCATTTT.

This clonotype was observed a few times. The gene calls are TRBV28 and TRBJ1-2; no firm D call. Germline CDR1 reads MDHEN; CDR2 reads SYDVKM. The CDR3 spans 14 residues. Trimming removed 8 bases from V and 3 bases from J, with 16 bases in between. The CDR3 sequence is CASQSAGVDYGYTF. DNA for the CDR3: TGTGCCAGCCAAAGTGCCGGGGTTGACTATGGCTACACCTTC.

The rearrangement links TRBV13 to TRBJ2-7, with TRBD2 matching over 13 bases. V trimming: 5 bases; J trimming: 3 bases; junction bases outside the gene matches: 10. Germline values: CDR1 PRHDT, CDR2 FYEKMQ (reference sequence). This CDR3 has 17 residues. The CDR3: CASSPRTSGSSIYEQYF. The CDR3 nucleotides are TGTGCCAGCAGCCCACGGACTAGCGGGAGCTCAATCTACGAGCAGTACTTC.